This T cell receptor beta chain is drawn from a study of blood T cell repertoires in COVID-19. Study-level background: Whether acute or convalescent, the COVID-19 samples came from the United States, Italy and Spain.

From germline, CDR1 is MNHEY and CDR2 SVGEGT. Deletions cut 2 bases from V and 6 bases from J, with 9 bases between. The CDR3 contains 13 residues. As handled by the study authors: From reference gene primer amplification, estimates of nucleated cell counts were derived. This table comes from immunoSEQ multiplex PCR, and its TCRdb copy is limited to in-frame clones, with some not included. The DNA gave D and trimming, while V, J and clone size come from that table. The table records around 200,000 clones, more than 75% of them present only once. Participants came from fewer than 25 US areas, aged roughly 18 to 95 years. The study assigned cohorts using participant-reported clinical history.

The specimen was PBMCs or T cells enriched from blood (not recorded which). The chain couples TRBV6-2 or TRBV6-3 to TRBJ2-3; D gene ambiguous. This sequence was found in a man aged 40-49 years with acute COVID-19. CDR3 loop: CASSYTPGDTQYF. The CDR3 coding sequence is TGTGCCAGCAGTTACACACCCGGGGATACGCAGTATTTT.